This is a list of T cell receptor beta chains from one sample in a study of T cell clones after liver transplantation. This table comes from immunoSEQ multiplex PCR, and its TCRdb copy is limited to in-frame clones, with some not included. Of roughly 97,000 clones listed, around four fifths were seen once; the top ten hold about 1%. This sample comprised CD4+ T cells from blood, obtained before liver transplant. These receptors all come from a human donor who received a liver transplant. The CDR3 runs from the conserved cysteine through the conserved F or W. D genes are given only for firm matches. Part of the rows lack a size; the others show once, few, many or a class for expanded clones.

V: TRBV9
size: -
length: 13
J: TRBJ2-1
D: TRBD2
CDR3: CASDTSGGSEQFF
DNA: TGTGCCAGCGATACTAGCGGGGGCAGTGAGCAGTTCTTC

V: TRBV5-1
size: -
length: 15
J: TRBJ2-7
D: TRBD1
CDR3: CASSGGTGLGYEQYF
DNA: TGCGCCAGCAGCGGGGGGACAGGATTAGGCTACGAGCAGTACTTC

V: TRBV5-1
size: once
length: 14
J: TRBJ1-4
D: TRBD1
CDR3: CASSQTGGNEKLFF
DNA: TGCGCCAGCAGCCAGACAGGGGGGAATGAAAAACTGTTTTTT

V: TRBV7-2
size: -
length: 14
J: TRBJ1-1
D: -
CDR3: CASSLDLGTATAFF
DNA: TGTGCCAGCAGCTTAGATTTAGGGACGGCAACAGCTTTCTTT

V: TRBV5-4
size: -
length: 14
J: TRBJ2-7
D: -
CDR3: CASSYGQRVYEQYF
DNA: TGTGCCAGCAGCTATGGCCAGCGGGTCTACGAGCAGTACTTC

V: TRBV29-1
size: once
length: 11
J: TRBJ1-1
D: -
CDR3: CSVDPRREAFF
DNA: TGCAGCGTTGACCCCCGAAGAGAGGCTTTCTTT

V: TRBV7-3
size: -
length: 15
J: TRBJ2-3
D: TRBD2
CDR3: CASSLTSGTTDTQYF
DNA: TGTGCCAGCAGCTTAACTAGCGGGACCACAGATACGCAGTATTTT

V: TRBV4-1
size: -
length: 19
J: TRBJ2-3
D: TRBD2
CDR3: CASSQDWLAGASSTDTQYF
DNA: TGCGCCAGCAGCCAAGATTGGCTAGCGGGGGCTTCTAGCACAGATACGCAGTATTTT

V: TRBV18
size: once
length: 16
J: TRBJ1-2
D: -
CDR3: CASSEAVSSASFGYTF
DNA: TGTGCCAGCTCGGAGGCAGTATCATCGGCCTCTTTCGGCTACACCTTC

V: TRBV5-6
size: -
length: 17
J: TRBJ2-6
D: -
CDR3: CASREDREGSGANVLTF
DNA: TGTGCCAGCAGGGAGGACAGAGAAGGCTCTGGGGCCAACGTCCTGACTTTC

V: TRBV5-5
size: -
length: 14
J: TRBJ1-5
D: -
CDR3: CASSLRGPGQPQHF
DNA: TGTGCCAGCAGCTTGCGAGGGCCCGGGCAGCCCCAGCATTTT

V: TRBV18
size: -
length: 13
J: TRBJ2-1
D: -
CDR3: CASSPIRDNEQFF
DNA: TGTGCCAGCTCACCCATACGGGACAATGAGCAGTTCTTC

V: TRBV6-6
size: -
length: 14
J: TRBJ2-5
D: TRBD2
CDR3: CASSPEARGVAQYF
DNA: TGTGCCAGCAGCCCTGAGGCGCGGGGGGTGGCCCAGTACTTC

V: TRBV5-5
size: few
length: 12
J: TRBJ1-2
D: TRBD1
CDR3: CASSSRDSGYTF
DNA: TGTGCCAGCAGCTCCCGGGACAGTGGCTACACCTTC

V: TRBV7-3
size: -
length: 15
J: TRBJ1-1
D: TRBD1
CDR3: CASSLKGQGAAEAFF
DNA: TGTGCCAGCAGCTTAAAGGGACAGGGGGCTGCTGAAGCTTTCTTT

V: TRBV19
size: -
length: 13
J: TRBJ1-2
D: -
CDR3: CASSENLIGGYTF
DNA: TGTGCCAGTAGTGAAAATTTAATCGGGGGCTACACCTTC

V: TRBV5-4
size: -
length: 15
J: TRBJ1-1
D: -
CDR3: CASSLGGMVDTEAFF
DNA: TGTGCCAGCAGCTTGGGGGGGATGGTAGACACTGAAGCTTTCTTT

V: TRBV29-1
size: -
length: 13
J: TRBJ1-6
D: TRBD1
CDR3: CSVGTGGGSPLHF
DNA: TGCAGCGTCGGCACAGGGGGCGGTTCACCCCTCCACTTT

V: TRBV30
size: -
length: 15
J: TRBJ1-5
D: -
CDR3: CAWSVRQGVNQPQHF
DNA: TGTGCCTGGAGTGTACGTCAGGGAGTGAATCAGCCCCAGCATTTT

V: TRBV9
size: -
length: 14
J: TRBJ2-5
D: -
CDR3: CASSVGVGAETQYF
DNA: TGTGCCAGCAGCGTAGGGGTCGGGGCAGAGACCCAGTACTTC

V: TRBV11-2
size: -
length: 14
J: TRBJ2-7
D: TRBD1
CDR3: CASSPDRVAYEQYF
DNA: TGTGCCAGCAGCCCGGACAGGGTGGCCTACGAGCAGTACTTC

V: TRBV30
size: -
length: 14
J: TRBJ2-1
D: -
CDR3: CAWSVKGYYNEQFF
DNA: TGTGCCTGGAGTGTCAAAGGATATTACAATGAGCAGTTCTTC

V: TRBV12-5
size: -
length: 16
J: TRBJ1-4
D: TRBD1
CDR3: CASGLAVGTAEEKLFF
DNA: TGTGCTAGTGGTTTGGCGGTAGGGACAGCCGAAGAAAAACTGTTTTTT

V: TRBV6-5
size: -
length: 15
J: TRBJ2-3
D: TRBD2
CDR3: CASSALAASTDTQYF
DNA: TGTGCCAGCAGTGCCCTAGCGGCTAGCACAGATACGCAGTATTTT

V: TRBV9
size: -
length: 17
J: TRBJ2-6
D: -
CDR3: CASSVGGVLSGANVLTF
DNA: TGTGCCAGCAGCGTAGGCGGGGTACTCTCTGGGGCCAACGTCCTGACTTTC

V: TRBV6-4
size: -
length: 14
J: TRBJ1-2
D: -
CDR3: CASSDSRVPQLLTF
DNA: TGTGCCAGCAGTGACTCCAGGGTCCCGCAACTACTCACCTTC

V: TRBV5-1
size: -
length: 15
J: TRBJ2-1
D: -
CDR3: CASSLVGETYNEQFF
DNA: TGCGCCAGCAGCTTGGTGGGAGAAACCTACAATGAGCAGTTCTTC

V: TRBV6-1
size: -
length: 14
J: TRBJ1-1
D: -
CDR3: CASKVRIGNTEAFF
DNA: TGTGCCAGCAAAGTCAGGATCGGGAACACTGAAGCTTTCTTT

V: TRBV2
size: few
length: 13
J: TRBJ1-1
D: -
CDR3: CASSGELNTEAFF
DNA: TGTGCCAGCAGTGGGGAGCTGAACACTGAAGCTTTCTTT

V: TRBV7-2
size: -
length: 17
J: TRBJ1-1
D: -
CDR3: CASSTTHGGALGTEAFF
DNA: TGTGCCAGCAGCACTACACACGGGGGCGCCCTCGGCACTGAAGCTTTCTTT

V: TRBV11-2
size: -
length: 12
J: TRBJ1-6
D: -
CDR3: CASSLGSSPLHF
DNA: TGTGCCAGCAGCTTAGGAAGTTCACCCCTCCACTTT